The 7 T cell receptor beta chains below were found in one sample sequenced in a study of Ad26.COV2.S vaccination and SARS-CoV-2 variants. Indicated treatment: roughly 18 received Ad26.COV2.S at low or high dose, single or two shots; about 5 received placebo; per-sample allocation not given. All samples were drawn on day 63, counting from the first vaccine or placebo injection. Clones were read by immunoSEQ multiplex PCR, and TCRdb kept only the in-frame ones, dropping some. Of around 300,000 clones in the sample, roughly 89% were seen once. The source was peripheral blood, collected in a trial of Ad26.COV2.S vaccine versus placebo. These receptors were taken from a person aged 18 to 65 who received the Ad26.COV2.S COVID-19 vaccine or a placebo.

This chain connects TRBV5-4 to TRBJ2-3; D not resolved. The CDR3 contains 13 residues. V was shortened by 0 bases and J by 4 bases, with 6 bases between the two germline ends. Germline-derived CDR1 and CDR2 are SGHNT and YYREEE (reference sequence). This chain's CDR3 is CASSLVGADTQYF. CDR3 in DNA: TGTGCCAGCAGCTTGGTTGGGGCAGATACGCAGTATTTT.

The rearrangement links TRBV6-1 to TRBJ2-2; TRBD1 aligns across 7 bases. Trimming cost V 2 bases and J 3 bases; bases outside gene matches: 0. The germline V gene has CDR1 MNHNS and CDR2 SASEGT. CDR3 length: 14 amino acids. This CDR3 is CASSEQGDTGELFF. The CDR3 nucleotides read TGTGCCAGCAGTGAACAGGGGGACACCGGGGAGCTGTTTTTT.

This chain links TRBV6-5 with TRBJ2-7, with a tentative D call TRBD2 (6 bases). Per the germline V gene, CDR1 is MNHEY and CDR2 is SVGAGI. The CDR3 extends over 13 amino acids. V gave up 6 bases and J gave up 4 bases, with 13 bases separating them. Here the CDR3 reads CASRRGTNYEQYF. Here the CDR3 DNA reads TGTGCCAGCAGGCGGGGAACCAATTACGAGCAGTACTTC.

Turning to this clone: The junction departs from the called germline gene at one end, perhaps through a read error. The chain joins TRBV19 to TRBJ2-4; perhaps D is TRBD1 or TRBD2 (5 bases each). The CDR3 runs 14 residues. The germline V gene encodes CDR1 LNHDA and CDR2 SQIVND (reference sequence). The CDR3 protein is CASSNSQGENIQYF. The CDR3 DNA is TGTGCCAGTAGTAATTCCCAGGGAGAAAATATTCAGTACTTC.

V gene TRBV19 combines with J gene TRBJ1-1, with 11 positions matching TRBD1. Germline CDR1 and CDR2: LNHDA and SQIVND (reference sequence). CDR3 length: 17 amino acids. Unmatched junction bases numbered 11, after V lost 2 bases and J lost 6 bases. The CDR3 protein is CASSIWDRGGGRPEAFF. In nucleotides, the CDR3 is TGTGCCAGTAGTATATGGGACAGGGGGGGCGGAAGGCCTGAAGCTTTCTTT.

This CDR3 is CASRESGTTTDTQYF. The CDR3 DNA reads as TGTGCCAGCAGAGAAAGCGGGACGACCACAGATACGCAGTATTTT. V is TRBV5-4 and J is TRBJ2-3, with 7 positions matching TRBD2. V trimming: 5 bases; J trimming: 2 bases; junction bases outside the gene matches: 8. Germline assignment: CDR1 SGHNT and CDR2 YYREEE (reference sequence). The CDR3 sequence is 15 residues long.

V gene TRBV19 combines with J gene TRBJ1-4; D not certain. The V end was cut by 0 bases, the J end by 0 bases, with 8 bases between. The germline V gene has CDR1 LNHDA and CDR2 SQIVND (reference sequence). The CDR3 covers 16 residues. CDR3 DNA: TGTGCCAGTAGTATAGAAGGCAGCTCAACTAATGAAAAACTGTTTTTT. It codes for CASSIEGSSTNEKLFF.